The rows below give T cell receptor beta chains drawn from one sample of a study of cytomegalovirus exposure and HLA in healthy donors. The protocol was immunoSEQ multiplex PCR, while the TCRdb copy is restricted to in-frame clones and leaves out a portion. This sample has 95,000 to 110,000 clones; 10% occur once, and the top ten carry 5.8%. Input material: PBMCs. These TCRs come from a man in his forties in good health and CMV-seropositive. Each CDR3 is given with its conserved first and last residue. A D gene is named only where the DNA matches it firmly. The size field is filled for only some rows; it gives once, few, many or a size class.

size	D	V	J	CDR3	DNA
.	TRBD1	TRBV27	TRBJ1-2	CASSPTGGYGYTF	TGTGCCAGCAGTCCCACAGGGGGCTATGGCTACACCTTC
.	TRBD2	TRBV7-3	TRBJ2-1	CASRLSGGGAYNEQFF	TGTGCCAGCAGACTAAGCGGGGGCGGGGCCTACAATGAGCAGTTCTTC
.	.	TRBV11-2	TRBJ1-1	CASSLVSIEAFF	TGTGCCAGCAGCTTAGTGTCCATTGAAGCTTTCTTT
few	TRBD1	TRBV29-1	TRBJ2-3	CSVVRTGVSTDTQYF	TGCAGCGTGGTACGGACAGGAGTTAGCACAGATACGCAGTATTTT
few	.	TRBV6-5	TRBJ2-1	CASSYTGSTYNEQFF	TGTGCCAGCAGTTACACAGGGAGTACCTACAATGAGCAGTTCTTC
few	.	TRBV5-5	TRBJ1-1	CASSTRGTTEAFF	TGTGCCAGCAGCACACGGGGGACCACTGAAGCTTTCTTT
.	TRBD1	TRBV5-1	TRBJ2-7	CASSLGQGIDEQYF	TGCGCCAGCAGCTTGGGACAGGGGATAGACGAGCAGTACTTC
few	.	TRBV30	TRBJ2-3	CAWRPPGNTDTQYF	TGTGCCTGGAGACCGCCAGGAAACACAGATACGCAGTATTTT
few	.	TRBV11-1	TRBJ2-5	CASSLGLRQETQYF	TGTGCCAGCAGCTTAGGACTGCGCCAAGAGACCCAGTACTTC
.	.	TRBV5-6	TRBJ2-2	CASSKGGGLAGELFF	TGTGCCAGCAGCAAGGGAGGGGGGTTGGCCGGGGAGCTGTTTTTT
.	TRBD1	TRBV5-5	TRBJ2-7	CASSLDRGEEQYF	TGTGCCAGCAGCCTGGACAGGGGAGAAGAGCAGTACTTC
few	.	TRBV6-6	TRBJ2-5	CASSYSSPGETQYF	TGTGCCAGCAGTTACTCGAGCCCGGGAGAGACCCAGTACTTC
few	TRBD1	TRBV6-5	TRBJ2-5	CASSPGTENQETQYF	TGTGCCAGCAGTCCCGGGACAGAGAACCAAGAGACCCAGTACTTC
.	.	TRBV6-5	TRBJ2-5	CASSYVGAVGETQYF	TGTGCCAGCAGTTACGTGGGAGCGGTTGGAGAGACCCAGTACTTC
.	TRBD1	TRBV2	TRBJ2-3	CASRGRTGEADTQYF	TGTGCCAGCAGGGGGCGGACAGGGGAGGCAGATACGCAGTATTTT
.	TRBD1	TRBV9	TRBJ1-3	CASSRQGAPSGNTIYF	TGTGCCAGCAGCCGACAGGGGGCCCCTTCTGGAAACACCATATATTTT
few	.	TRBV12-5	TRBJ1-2	CASGLTNMKKDYTF	TGTGCTAGTGGTTTGACTAATATGAAAAAGGACTACACCTTC
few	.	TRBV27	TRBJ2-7	CASSFTAPGPYEQYF	TGTGCCAGCAGTTTCACAGCTCCAGGGCCCTACGAGCAGTACTTC
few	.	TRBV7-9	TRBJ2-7	CASSLSPMGAAEQYF	TGTGCCAGCAGCCTCAGCCCAATGGGAGCCGCGGAGCAGTACTTC
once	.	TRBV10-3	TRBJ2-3	CATARERGNTQYF	TGTGCCACCGCCCGGGAGAGGGGAAATACGCAGTATTTT
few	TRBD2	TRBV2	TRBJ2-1	CASKRPASGNNEQFF	TGTGCCAGCAAACGTCCGGCTAGCGGGAATAATGAGCAGTTCTTC
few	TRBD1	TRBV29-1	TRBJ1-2	CSVGDRVNYGYTF	TGCAGCGTTGGGGACAGGGTTAACTATGGCTACACCTTC
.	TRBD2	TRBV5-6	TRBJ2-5	CASSTSGKETQYF	TGTGCCAGCTCGACTAGCGGGAAGGAGACCCAGTACTTC
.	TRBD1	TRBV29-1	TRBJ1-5	CSVETGFNQPQNF	TGCAGCGTTGAGACAGGGTTCAATCAGCCCCAGAATTTT
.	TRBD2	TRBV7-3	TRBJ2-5	CASSLLAGVMETQYF	TGTGCCAGCAGCCTCCTAGCGGGAGTAATGGAGACCCAGTACTTC
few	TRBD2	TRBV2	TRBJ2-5	CASSVLLAGEETQYF	TGTGCCAGCAGTGTATTACTAGCGGGAGAAGAGACCCAGTACTTC
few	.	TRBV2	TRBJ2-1	CASRRDPSYNEQFF	TGTGCCAGCCGACGGGATCCCTCCTACAATGAGCAGTTCTTC
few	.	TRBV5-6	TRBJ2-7	CASSHDLQEQYF	TGTGCCAGCTCCCATGACTTACAAGAGCAGTACTTC
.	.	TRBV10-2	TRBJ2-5	CASSESAGAKETQYF	TGCGCCAGCAGTGAGTCGGCGGGGGCGAAAGAGACCCAGTACTTC
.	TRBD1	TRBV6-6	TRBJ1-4	CASRTGSANEKLFF	TGTGCCAGCAGGACAGGGAGTGCTAATGAAAAACTGTTTTTT